This T cell receptor (beta chain) comes out of a study of blood T cell repertoires in COVID-19. The CDR3 loop spans 15 amino acids. Germline V gene data show CDR1 as MNHEY and CDR2 as SVGAGI. J gave up 6 bases and V 2 bases, and 6 bases lay outside the gene matches. Method: immunoSEQ multiplex PCR; TCRdb's copy keeps in-frame clones and lacks some. The sample lists around 400,000 clones, about 88% occurring once. J is TRBJ2-7 and V is TRBV6-5; 11 bases fit TRBD1. The sample comprised PBMCs or T cells enriched from blood (not recorded which). The TCR sequence derives from a woman aged 18-35 years who had been exposed to COVID-19. In DNA form, the CDR3 reads TGTGCCAGCAGTTACGGGGGACAGGGGGTTCCCGAGCAGTACTTC. Translating gives CASSYGGQGVPEQYF.